The 28 T cell receptor beta chains presented below share a single source sample, sequenced in a study of early T cells in non-severe SARS-CoV-2 infection. TCRdb called the 5' RACE reads again in MiXCR, with one record for every CDR3 protein. The repertoire includes about 59,000 distinct CDR3 sequences, around 13% of them detected once, and almost 9.5% sits in the top ten. Sequences were derived from whole blood, sampled at baseline. Receptors were obtained from an adult who was a healthcare worker with PCR-confirmed SARS-CoV-2 infection or an uninfected control (not recorded which).

There are a few counts of this clonotype. This chain joins TRBV7-3 and TRBJ2-2; D is unclear. Germline V gene sequence: CDR1 SGHTA, CDR2 FQGTGA. Trimming took 5 bases from V and 6 from J, leaving 13 bases between them. There are 14 residues in the CDR3. The CDR3 bases are TGTGCCAGCAGCGTGACGGTCGGGTCCGGGGAGCTGTTTTTT. Translating it yields CASSVTVGSGELFF.

CDR3 region: CASSYRSGSTEAFF. CDR3 nucleotides: TGTGCCAGCAGTTACCGATCAGGGAGTACTGAAGCTTTCTTT. The chain uses TRBV6-6 and TRBJ1-1; possibly TRBD1 for D (5 bases). The germline CDR1 and CDR2 sequences are MNHNY and SVGAGI (reference sequence). Trimming stripped 2 bases from V and 5 bases from J, with 12 bases between. This CDR3 is built from 14 residues.

In its sample, this clonotype was seen many times. The V gene is TRBV4-3, the J gene TRBJ1-5; D gene unclear. With 0 bases removed from V and 1 base from J, the gap between germline ends came to 19 bases. This CDR3 is 19 amino acids long. Per the germline V gene, CDR1 is LGHNA and CDR2 is YSLEER. The CDR3 spells CASSQDLSAPTTSNQPQHF. The CDR3 nucleotides read TGCGCCAGCAGCCAAGACTTATCGGCCCCAACGACAAGCAATCAGCCCCAGCATTTT.

This clonotype was seen many times. The V call is TRBV7-6, the J call TRBJ2-3; TRBD2 agrees at 16 bases. V trimming: 5 bases; J trimming: 2 bases; junction bases outside the gene matches: 7. Germline lookup yields CDR1 SGHVS and CDR2 FNYEAQ. This CDR3 comprises 18 residues. The CDR3 nucleotides read TGTGCCAGCAGCGGTCCGGGACTAGCGGGAGGGGCCACAGATACGCAGTATTTT. This codes for CASSGPGLAGGATDTQYF.

There are many counts of this clonotype. The J gene is TRBJ2-7, the V gene TRBV6-2 or TRBV6-3, with D uncertain. Germline CDR1 MNHEY, CDR2 SVGEGT. The V and J ends lost 0 bases and 0 bases respectively, with 12 bases between them. The CDR3 totals 16 residues. This CDR3 is CASSYSASPSSYEQYF. The CDR3 nucleotides are TGTGCCAGCAGTTACTCGGCCAGCCCGAGCTCCTACGAGCAGTACTTC.

The genes are TRBV5-5 and TRBJ2-3; D ambiguous. The CDR3 consists of 15 residues. Trimming left V 3 bases short and J 2 bases short, with 13 bases between. The germline CDR1 and CDR2 sequences are SGHKS and YYEKEE (reference sequence). The CDR3 sequence is CASSSNGGFTDTQYF. The CDR3 bases are TGTGCCAGCAGCTCGAACGGCGGATTCACAGATACGCAGTATTTT.

V gene TRBV25-1 combines with J gene TRBJ1-4; tentative D call: TRBD1 (6 bases). Per the germline V gene, CDR1 is MGHDK and CDR2 is SYGVNS. Trimming removed 1 base from V and 2 bases from J, with 17 bases in between. The CDR3 has 18 residues. The CDR3 coding sequence is TGTGCCAGCAGTGAATCACACTCGACAGGCCTTACTAATGAAAAACTGTTTTTT. Translation gives CASSESHSTGLTNEKLFF.

The rearrangement uses TRBV7-3 and TRBJ2-1; perhaps TRBD1 as D (5 bases). There are 15 residues in the CDR3. Germline CDR1 SGHTA, CDR2 FQGTGA. V lost 1 base and J 4 bases, leaving 11 bases between the germline ends. The CDR3 coding sequence is TGTGCCAGCAGCTTAAATGTAGGGGTTTACAATGAGCAGTTCTTC. Protein: CASSLNVGVYNEQFF.

This clonotype was seen repeatedly, ten times or more. The chain carries TRBV29-1 and TRBJ2-1; TRBD1 matches 7 bases. V lost 3 bases to trimming and J lost 4 bases; unmatched junction nucleotides: 3. The CDR3 length is 13 residues. Germline V gene sequence: CDR1 SQVTM, CDR2 ANQGSEA. The CDR3 nucleotides read TGCAGCGTTGAGGGGACAGATTACAATGAGCAGTTCTTC. Its translation: CSVEGTDYNEQFF.

This clonotype was counted between two and nine times. The rearrangement uses TRBV20-1 and TRBJ2-5; TRBD1 aligns across 11 bases. V lost 1 base and J lost 5; bases outside the gene matches: 9. The CDR3 runs 16 residues. Germline V gene lookup returns CDR1 DFQATT and CDR2 SNEGSKA (reference sequence). In DNA form, the CDR3 reads TGCAGTGCTAGAGCTCATGGGACAGGGGGAGGCGAGACCCAGTACTTC. Amino acids: CSARAHGTGGGETQYF.

This clonotype has at least ten counts. J is TRBJ2-1 and V is TRBV6-6; D gene unclear. The germline gives CDR1 MNHNY, CDR2 SVGAGI (reference sequence). This CDR3 spans 14 amino acids. With 7 bases removed from V and 4 bases from J, the gap between germline ends came to 14 bases. CDR3 protein: CASNLPARYNEQFF. The CDR3 region has the DNA TGTGCCAGCAACCTTCCGGCGCGATACAATGAGCAGTTCTTC.

This clonotype has a single count. The junction differs from germline at one of its ends, possibly a read error. The chain employs TRBV7-6 and TRBJ2-1; 7 positions agree with TRBD1. CDR1 SGHVS and CDR2 FNYEAQ come from the germline V gene. The CDR3 runs 12 residues. CDR3 in DNA: TGTGTCAGCAGCAGAGCCGGGACAGATGTGTTCTTC. Translated: CVSSRAGTDVFF.

In this sample, this clonotype is medium-sized. This chain connects TRBV27 to TRBJ1-2; 10 nucleotides align to TRBD1. With V trimmed by 5 bases and J by 7 bases, 10 bases remained unmatched. CDR1 and CDR2 from the germline V gene are MNHEY and SMNVEV (reference sequence). The CDR3 has 15 amino acids. CDR3 in amino acids: CASSPTGTGAAGYTF. As DNA, the CDR3 is TGTGCCAGCAGTCCTACCGGGACAGGGGCGGCTGGCTACACCTTC.

V usage is TRBV6-1 and J usage is TRBJ1-5, with D hard to call. CDR3 length: 17 amino acids. Trimming pared 3 bases from V and 0 bases from J, leaving 15 bases between. Germline CDR1 MNHNS, CDR2 SASEGT. CDR3 nucleotide sequence: TGTGCCAGCAGTGATACGCGGGAGATCTATAGCAATCAGCCCCAGCATTTT. This sequence encodes CASSDTREIYSNQPQHF.

The chain carries TRBV3-1 and TRBJ2-1; 11 bases agree with TRBD2. The CDR3 is 15 residues long. Trimming at V came to 4 bases and at J to 4 bases, leaving 3 bases not matched to a gene. Per the germline V gene, CDR1 is LGHDT and CDR2 is YNNKEL (reference sequence). The CDR3 nucleotides read TGTGCCAGCAGCCCGGGACTAGCGGATTACAATGAGCAGTTCTTC. Its protein product is CASSPGLADYNEQFF.

This clonotype was observed at least ten times. This rearrangement joins TRBV7-2 to TRBJ2-7; the D is unclear. Trimming pared 2 bases from V and 0 bases from J, leaving 5 bases between. Germline assignment: CDR1 SGHTA and CDR2 FQGNSA. This CDR3 has 13 residues. CDR3 nucleotide sequence: TGTGCCAGCAGCTTAAGCTACTCCTACGAGCAGTACTTC. Its translation: CASSLSYSYEQYF. Variable domain in full (rest from reference TRBV7-2 and TRBJ2-7): GAGVSQSPSNKVTEKGKDVELRCDPISGHTALYWYRQSLGQGLEFLIYFQGNSAPDKSGLPSDRFSAERTGGSVSTLTIQRTQQEDSAVYLCASSLSYSYEQYFGPGTRLTVT.

The sample holds many counts of this clonotype. This chain uses TRBV5-1 with TRBJ2-1; D ambiguous. This CDR3 spans 12 amino acids. V was shortened by 0 bases and J by 9 bases, with 7 bases between the two germline ends. Germline CDR1 and CDR2: SGHRS and YFSETQ. Here the CDR3 DNA reads TGCGCCAGCAGCTTGGGTGAAAGTGAGCAGTTCTTC. Its protein is CASSLGESEQFF.

The chain joins TRBV7-2 to TRBJ1-2, with unresolved D. Germline CDR1 and CDR2: SGHTA and FQGNSA. CDR3 size: 11 residues. The V end was cut by 1 base, the J end by 4 bases, with 1 base between. The CDR3 coding sequence is TGTGCCAGCAGCTTAGTCTATGGCTACACCTTC. It is translated as CASSLVYGYTF.

The chain carries TRBV9 and TRBJ2-5; D is uncertain. Trimming pared 5 bases from V and 3 bases from J, leaving 14 bases between. The CDR3 has 14 residues. The V gene's germline CDR1 is SGDLS and CDR2 YYNGEE. Here the CDR3 reads CASSDETVEETQYF. The CDR3 DNA follows: TGTGCCAGCAGTGATGAGACGGTTGAAGAGACCCAGTACTTC.

This clonotype was observed a few times. The chain employs TRBV29-1 and TRBJ1-1, with a weak D call TRBD1 (5 bases). V lost 6 bases and J lost 6, with 14 bases in between. CDR3 length equals 12 residues. The germline CDR1 and CDR2 sequences are SQVTM and ANQGSEA. CDR3 sequence reads: CSVQQVYAEAFF. The CDR3 DNA reads TGCAGCGTGCAACAGGTTTATGCTGAAGCTTTCTTT.

This clonotype was seen only once. Relative to the germline gene, one junction end is altered; a read error may explain this. The V gene is TRBV7-9, the J gene TRBJ1-1, with TRBD1 as a possible D gene (6 bases). The CDR3 has 17 amino acids. Per germline, CDR1 SEHNR and CDR2 FQNEAQ (reference sequence). CDR3 amino acids: CVSSPRTELLKNTEAFF. In DNA, the CDR3 is TGTGTCAGCAGCCCGAGGACAGAGCTTCTCAAGAACACTGAAGCTTTCTTT.

V usage is TRBV6-5 and J usage is TRBJ1-2; unclear D gene. Trimming took off 1 base at V and 1 base at J, with 10 bases between the two ends. The length of the CDR3 is 15 residues. Germline loops: CDR1 MNHEY, CDR2 SVGAGI. CDR3 in DNA: TGTGCCAGCAGTTACTGGGCAGAAAGTAACTATGGCTACACCTTC. Translation: CASSYWAESNYGYTF.

The rearrangement joins TRBV7-9 to TRBJ2-7, with 7 bases aligning to TRBD1. CDR1 is SEHNR and CDR2 is FQNEAQ in the germline V gene (reference sequence). V shed 0 bases, J shed 6 bases, and the junction held 14 bases outside the gene matches. The CDR3 contains 17 residues. The CDR3 is CASSLAIGLGQSREQYF. DNA of the CDR3: TGTGCCAGCAGCTTAGCGATTGGCCTGGGACAGAGTCGCGAGCAGTACTTC.

There are a few counts of this clonotype. The chain employs TRBV2 and TRBJ1-5; perhaps TRBD1 as D (5 bases). Germline V gene sequence: CDR1 SNHLY, CDR2 FYNNEI. Trimming shortened V by 0 bases and J by 3 bases, and 12 bases separated the two germline ends. The length of the CDR3 is 16 residues. This CDR3 is CASSEALTGLNQPQHF. For the CDR3, the DNA is TGTGCCAGCAGTGAAGCATTAACAGGACTCAATCAGCCCCAGCATTTT.

The rearrangement joins TRBV28 to TRBJ1-2, with D possibly matching TRBD1 (6 bases). CDR3 length equals 14 residues. Germline CDR1 MDHEN, CDR2 SYDVKM. Trimming left V 5 bases short and J 8 bases short, with 18 bases between. CDR3 DNA sequence: TGTGCCAGCAGTGCTCCTCAGGGGCGGCGGGGCTACACCTTC. Translation gives CASSAPQGRRGYTF.

This clonotype was observed at least ten times. This chain joins TRBV7-8 and TRBJ2-7; 7 bases fit TRBD1. The ends lost 4 bases at V and 0 bases at J; junction bases unmatched: 6. The CDR3 totals 15 residues. Per germline, CDR1 SGHVS and CDR2 FQNEAQ. The CDR3 loop reads CASSSYGTVSYEQYF. The CDR3 coding sequence is TGTGCCAGCAGCTCGTACGGGACAGTCTCCTACGAGCAGTACTTC.

The V gene is TRBV29-1, the J gene TRBJ1-2; 9 bases map to TRBD1. Germline V lookup: CDR1 SQVTM, CDR2 ANQGSEA. The V and J ends lost 6 bases and 8 bases, in that order; junction bases with no gene match: 7. This CDR3 region has 12 residues. The CDR3 DNA reads as TGCAGCGTCTGGACAGGGGAGGGAGGCTACACCTTC. This encodes CSVWTGEGGYTF.

The gene calls are TRBV28 and TRBJ2-7; maybe TRBD2 (7 bases). Trimming removed 3 bases at V and 4 bases at J, with 13 bases between. The CDR3 is 14 amino acids. Germline lookup yields CDR1 MDHEN and CDR2 SYDVKM. As DNA, the CDR3 is TGTGCCAGCAGTTTTAGGGGGGGCCTTTACGAGCAGTACTTC. Its protein is CASSFRGGLYEQYF. Combining the CDR3 with reference TRBV28 and TRBJ2-7 gives the whole variable domain DVKVTQSSRYLVKRTGEKVFLECVQDMDHENMFWYRQDPGLGLRLIYFSYDVKMKEKGDIPEGYSVSREKKERFSLILESASTNQTSMYLCASSFRGGLYEQYFGPGTRLTVT.